This T cell receptor beta chain was observed in a study of blood T cell repertoires in COVID-19. Study-level background: The samples span acute and convalescent COVID-19 from the United States, Italy and Spain. Sources were T cells, B-cell-depleted T cells, or PBMCs; the material itself was cDNA or gDNA.

This CDR3 comprises 13 residues. CDR1 LNHDA and CDR2 SQIVND come from the germline V gene (reference sequence). V was pared by 6 bases and J by 4 bases, with 12 bases between. In the original processing: Amplifying reference gene primers gave estimates of nucleated cell counts. TCRdb's copy holds only in-frame clones and misses some; the assay was immunoSEQ multiplex PCR. The DNA was the basis for D and trimming; V, J and clone size are from that table. This sample has about 150,000 clones, with about four fifths found just once. A single count supports this clone. The sample taken for sequencing was peripheral blood. J is TRBJ2-5 and V is TRBV19; tentatively, D is TRBD2 (6 bases). The receptor's source is a woman of 80 years or more with acute or convalescent COVID-19. The CDR3 spells CASRRERRETQYF. The CDR3 DNA sequence: TGTGCCAGTAGACGGGAGCGGCGAGAGACCCAGTACTTC.